Presented here are 2 T cell receptor beta chains from one specimen sequenced in a study of T cells in Graves' hyperthyroidism and ophthalmopathy. RNA transcripts were the template for amplifying TCR beta CDR3 regions. The study used the HTBI primer set for a first-round RT-PCR of the TCR CDR3. TCRdb used MiXCR to reprocess the multiplex PCR reads, holding one entry per CDR3 protein. The sample holds about 600,000 distinct CDR3 sequences, over 12% seen once. Sequenced material: blood. Receptors originate from a young woman with Graves' ophthalmopathy.

V gene TRBV24-1 combines with J gene TRBJ2-1; the match to TRBD1 covers 9 bases. The ends lost 0 bases at V and 7 bases at J; junction bases unmatched: 9. This CDR3 spans 17 amino acids. Germline V gives CDR1 KGHDR, CDR2 SFDVKD. The CDR3 coding sequence is TGTGCCACCAGTGATTTGTCGTGGACAGGGGATAATAATGAGCAGTTCTTC. Encoded protein: CATSDLSWTGDNNEQFF.

This clonotype was counted many times. The V call is TRBV7-2, the J call TRBJ1-1, with D unresolved. Trimming stripped 4 bases from V and 3 bases from J, with 15 bases between. Germline V gives CDR1 SGHTA, CDR2 FQGNSA. The CDR3 consists of 15 residues. As DNA, the CDR3 is TGTGCCAGCAGCTCTGGGCCGCGGAGGGACACTGAAGCTTTCTTT. Translation gives CASSSGPRRDTEAFF.